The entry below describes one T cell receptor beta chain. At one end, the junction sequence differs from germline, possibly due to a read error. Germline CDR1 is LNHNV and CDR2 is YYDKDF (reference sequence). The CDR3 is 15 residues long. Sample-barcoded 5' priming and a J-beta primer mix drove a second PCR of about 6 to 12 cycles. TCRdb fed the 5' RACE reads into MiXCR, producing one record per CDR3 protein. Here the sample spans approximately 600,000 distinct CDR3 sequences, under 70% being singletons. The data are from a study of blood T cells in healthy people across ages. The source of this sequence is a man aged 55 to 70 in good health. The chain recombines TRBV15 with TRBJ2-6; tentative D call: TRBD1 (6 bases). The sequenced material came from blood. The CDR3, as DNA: TGTGCCACCAGCAGAAGGGGGTCTGGGGCCAACGTCCCGACTTTC. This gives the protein CATSRRGSGANVPTF. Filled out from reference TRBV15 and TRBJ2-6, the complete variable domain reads DAMVIQNPRYQVTQFGKPVTLSCSQTLNHNVMYWYQQKSSQAPKLLFHYYDKDFNNEADTPDNFQSRRPNTSFCFLDIRSPGLGDTAMYLCATSRRGSGANVPTFGAGSRLTVL.